Presented here are 28 T cell receptor beta chains from one specimen sequenced in a study of cytomegalovirus exposure and HLA in healthy donors. Primers for the PCR totalled 60 Vbeta and 13 Jbeta. Clones were read by immunoSEQ multiplex PCR, and TCRdb kept only the in-frame ones, dropping some. The sample has 200,000 or so clones, 82% seen once; the top ten hold 6.5%. The sequenced sample was PBMCs. These receptors were obtained from a woman in her forties or fifties in good health and CMV-seropositive.

The sample holds one count of this clone. V gene TRBV4-1 combines with J gene TRBJ2-3, with D perhaps TRBD2 (6 bases). Trimming left V 6 bases short and J 2 bases short, with 12 bases between. The CDR3 contains 14 residues. In germline, CDR1 is MGHRA, CDR2 YSYEKL. The CDR3 reads CASRGSGPTDTQYF. The CDR3 DNA follows: TGCGCCAGCAGAGGTAGCGGTCCCACAGATACGCAGTATTTT.

This chain uses TRBV29-1 with TRBJ1-2; possibly TRBD1 for D (5 bases). The V end lost 2 bases, the J end lost 8 bases, and 18 bases lay between the germline ends. CDR3 length: 14 residues. Germline V CDR1 and CDR2: SQVTM, ANQGSEA. Written as DNA, the CDR3 is TGCAGCGTTGAATTAGGTCAGGGAAGGCGAGGCTACACCTTC. This codes for CSVELGQGRRGYTF.

The V call is TRBV2, the J call TRBJ1-5; unclear D gene. This CDR3 contains 15 residues. Germline V gene data show CDR1 as SNHLY and CDR2 as FYNNEI. V gave up 3 bases and J gave up 2 bases, with 11 bases separating them. DNA for the CDR3: TGTGCCAGCAGTGACCCCAGGCAGGGCAATCAGCCCCAGCATTTT. It codes for CASSDPRQGNQPQHF.

The genes are TRBV19 and TRBJ2-5; 11 bases fit TRBD2. The CDR3 length is 14 residues. Looked up from germline, CDR1 is LNHDA and CDR2 is SQIVND (reference sequence). Trimming cost V 4 bases and J 3 bases; bases outside gene matches: 1. CDR3: CASSKGLAEETQYF. In nucleotides, the CDR3 is TGTGCCAGTAGTAAGGGACTAGCGGAAGAGACCCAGTACTTC.

As regards this clone: One junction end does not reproduce the germline sequence, and a read error may be involved. The chain recombines TRBV4-1 with TRBJ2-4, with D possibly matching TRBD2 (5 bases). The CDR3 is 19 residues long. Germline V gives CDR1 MGHRA, CDR2 YSYEKL. CDR3 DNA: TGCGCCAGCAGCCAAGAGGGCTCCGGAGTCAGTCTAGCCAAAAACAGTCAGTACTTC. Encoded protein: CASSQEGSGVSLAKNSQYF.

This sequence joins TRBV5-4 and TRBJ1-6, with 12 nucleotides matching TRBD1. Germline V CDR1 and CDR2: SGHNT, YYREEE (reference sequence). Trimming cost V 4 bases and J 8 bases; bases outside gene matches: 7. CDR3 length: 16 amino acids. The CDR3 reads CASSRRGQGADSPLHF. CDR3 DNA sequence: TGTGCCAGCAGCAGGCGGGGACAGGGGGCTGATTCACCCCTCCACTTT.

This clone has a single count. The CDR3, as DNA: TGCAGCGTTGGGACTAGCGGCACAGATACGCAGTATTTT. Its translation: CSVGTSGTDTQYF. V gene TRBV29-1 combines with J gene TRBJ2-3; 9 positions match TRBD2. This CDR3 has 13 residues. CDR1 is SQVTM and CDR2 is ANQGSEA in the germline V gene. V gave up 4 bases and J gave up 1 base; unmatched junction bases: 0.

The chain is built from TRBV5-1 and TRBJ2-1; perhaps TRBD1 as D (6 bases). This CDR3 contains 14 residues. V gave up 0 bases and J gave up 8 bases, with 12 bases separating them. The germline V gene has CDR1 SGHRS and CDR2 YFSETQ. The CDR3 loop reads CASSLGGTLHEQFF. The CDR3 DNA follows: TGCGCCAGCAGCTTGGGAGGGACACTCCATGAGCAGTTCTTC.

This clone was found once. This sequence joins TRBV19 and TRBJ2-7, with D unresolved. This CDR3 has 14 amino acids. The V end was cut by 3 bases, the J end by 2 bases, with 11 bases between. Germline CDR1 is LNHDA and CDR2 is SQIVND (reference sequence). The CDR3 reads CASSMKGDTYEQYF. For the CDR3, the DNA is TGTGCCAGTAGTATGAAAGGAGATACCTACGAGCAGTACTTC. Full variable domain (outside the CDR3, taken from reference TRBV19 and TRBJ2-7): DGGITQSPKYLFRKEGQNVTLSCEQNLNHDAMYWYRQDPGQGLRLIYYSQIVNDFQKGDIAEGYSVSREKKESFPLTVTSAQKNPTAFYLCASSMKGDTYEQYFGPGTRLTVT.

V is TRBV7-2 and J is TRBJ1-2; TRBD1 matches 11 bases. Trimming at V came to 5 bases and at J to 5 bases, leaving 7 bases not matched to a gene. The CDR3 sequence is 15 residues long. The germline gives CDR1 SGHTA, CDR2 FQGNSA. CDR3 sequence reads: CASSAWTGGFYGYTF. The CDR3 DNA sequence: TGTGCCAGCAGCGCCTGGACAGGGGGCTTTTATGGCTACACCTTC.

This clone has a handful of counts. In DNA, the CDR3 is TGTGCCAGCAGCAAACACAGGGGTAACACCGGGGAGCTGTTTTTT. It codes for CASSKHRGNTGELFF. The rearrangement links TRBV21-1 to TRBJ2-2; the DNA was not compared with TRBD1, the D call given in the table. TRBV21-1 is described as a pseudogene. The CDR3 covers 15 residues.

V and J are TRBV4-2 and TRBJ1-4; TRBD1 matches 8 bases. The V and J ends lost 2 bases and 2 bases, in that order; junction bases with no gene match: 10. There are 18 residues in the CDR3. Germline CDR1 is LGHNA and CDR2 is YNFKEQ. This CDR3 reads CASSQLGQGYTTNEKLFF. The CDR3 DNA reads TGTGCCAGCAGCCAACTCGGACAGGGATATACCACTAATGAAAAACTGTTTTTT.

In this sample, this clone turned up once. The rearrangement joins TRBV11-3 to TRBJ2-5; D uncertain. The CDR3 length is 16 residues. V was cut by 5 bases and J by 2 bases, with 18 bases left in between. Germline V gene data show CDR1 as SGHNT and CDR2 as YENEEA. The CDR3 bases are TGTGCCAGCAGCCCAGGCCAAGGAAACGGACAAGAGACCCAGTACTTC. Translation: CASSPGQGNGQETQYF.

This clone was seen more than once but under ten times. V and J are TRBV28 and TRBJ2-3, with D maybe TRBD1 (5 bases). The CDR3 contains 16 residues. Germline loops: CDR1 MDHEN, CDR2 SYDVKM. The V and J ends lost 3 bases and 0 bases respectively, with 13 bases between them. The CDR3 protein is CASSLLGAESTDTQYF. In DNA, the CDR3 is TGTGCCAGCAGTTTGCTAGGGGCGGAGAGCACAGATACGCAGTATTTT.

This clone was counted a single time. V and J are TRBV29-1 and TRBJ1-2, with a tentative D call TRBD1 (6 bases). V lost 7 bases and J lost 3, with 12 bases in between. The CDR3 spans 12 residues. Looked up from germline, CDR1 is SQVTM and CDR2 is ANQGSEA. The CDR3 nucleotides read TGCAGCGCCCTACAGGGCCACTATGGCTACACCTTC. Encoded protein: CSALQGHYGYTF.

This clone came up once. This chain uses TRBV7-6 with TRBJ2-2, with D maybe TRBD2 (6 bases). The CDR3 runs to 14 residues. V dropped 3 bases and J dropped 4 bases, with 9 bases sitting between them. The germline V gene has CDR1 SGHVS and CDR2 FNYEAQ. This chain's CDR3 is CASSLGGVTGELFF. DNA of the CDR3: TGTGCCAGCAGCTTGGGGGGAGTCACCGGGGAGCTGTTTTTT.

This clone was picked up one time. The V and J genes are TRBV7-2 and TRBJ1-3; D perhaps matches TRBD1 (5 bases). V lost 2 bases and J 0 bases, leaving 8 bases between the germline ends. Looked up from germline, CDR1 is SGHTA and CDR2 is FQGNSA. The CDR3 extends over 15 amino acids. CDR3 residues: CASSLQQGSGNTIYF. The CDR3 nucleotides are TGTGCCAGCAGCTTACAGCAGGGCTCTGGAAACACCATATATTTT.

The chain carries TRBV5-1 and TRBJ2-2, with TRBD1 identical over 9 bases. The CDR3 sequence is 16 residues long. V lost 1 base and J lost 1; bases outside the gene matches: 2. The germline gives CDR1 SGHRS, CDR2 YFSETQ. In DNA, the CDR3 is TGCGCCAGCAGCTTGAGGGGACAGGGGAACACCGGGGAGCTGTTTTTT. Protein product: CASSLRGQGNTGELFF.

About this clone: The limits of the CDR3 on the DNA are not certain, so only TCRdb's listed CDR3 is given. The V gene is TRBV21-1, the J gene TRBJ2-3; no DNA check was done on the table's D call, TRBD2. TRBV21-1 constitutes a pseudogene. From its first to its last residue, the CDR3 has 22 amino acids. CDR3: CASSFRRWASGTSGGSTDTQYF.

The J gene is TRBJ2-3, the V gene TRBV27, with D unresolved. CDR1 and CDR2 (germline): MNHEY, SMNVEV (reference sequence). The CDR3 covers 15 residues. V shed 3 bases and J shed 6 bases, with 16 bases lying between them. The CDR3: CASSLSAASSDTQYF. The CDR3 DNA reads TGTGCCAGCAGTTTGTCGGCGGCATCTTCTGATACGCAGTATTTT.

V and J are TRBV27 and TRBJ2-2; TRBD2 is a possible D gene (7 bases). The CDR3 runs 13 residues. The V gene lost 5 bases and the J gene lost 7 bases, with 11 bases spanning the gap. Germline lookup yields CDR1 MNHEY and CDR2 SMNVEV (reference sequence). CDR3 region: CASSLGGGGELFF. The CDR3 DNA reads as TGTGCCAGCAGTCTGGGAGGGGGCGGGGAGCTGTTTTTT.

The chain recombines TRBV4-1 with TRBJ1-1; unclear D gene. V was trimmed by 0 bases and J by 9 bases, leaving 11 bases between them. Looked up from germline, CDR1 is MGHRA and CDR2 is YSYEKL. The CDR3 is 13 amino acids. The CDR3 spells CASSQDQTNQAFF. The CDR3 DNA follows: TGCGCCAGCAGCCAAGATCAGACTAATCAAGCTTTCTTT.

This chain joins TRBV7-9 and TRBJ2-5, with a tentative D call TRBD1 (5 bases). Trimming left V 1 base short and J 5 bases short, with 14 bases between. This CDR3 region has 15 residues. Germline V lookup: CDR1 SEHNR, CDR2 FQNEAQ (reference sequence). For the CDR3, the DNA is TGTGCCAGCAGCTTAGTCTCAGGGATCGGGGAGACCCAGTACTTC. It codes for CASSLVSGIGETQYF.

The rearrangement links TRBV6-5 to TRBJ2-3, with TRBD1 matching 10 bases. The V segment lost 5 bases and the J segment 4 bases; nucleotides outside the gene matches: 3. The CDR3 consists of 14 residues. CDR1 is MNHEY, CDR2 SVGAGI, per germline. The CDR3 nucleotides are TGTGCCAGCAGTAGACAGGGGGCGTCAGATACGCAGTATTTT. Protein product: CASSRQGASDTQYF.

This clone was detected only a few times. V is TRBV29-1 and J is TRBJ1-2; possibly TRBD1 for D (6 bases). The CDR3 contains 11 residues. Germline V gives CDR1 SQVTM, CDR2 ANQGSEA. V shed 7 bases and J shed 12 bases, with 18 bases lying between them. The CDR3 protein is CSADSLSGDTF. CDR3 bases: TGCAGCGCCGACAGCCTCTCAGGGGACACCTTC. The variable domain in full, completed from reference TRBV29-1 and TRBJ1-2, reads SAVISQKPSRDICQRGTSLTIQCQVDSQVTMMFWYRQQPGQSLTLIATANQGSEATYESGFVIDKFPISRPNLTFSTLTVSNMSPEDSSIYLCSADSLSGDTFGSGTRLTVV.

The chain couples TRBV5-1 to TRBJ2-5; TRBD1 aligns across 10 bases. Germline values: CDR1 SGHRS, CDR2 YFSETQ. This CDR3 comprises 14 residues. The ends lost 5 bases at V and 3 bases at J; junction bases unmatched: 4. The DNA for the CDR3 is TGCGCCAGCAGACGGGACAGGGGAGAAGAGACCCAGTACTTC. Amino acids: CASRRDRGEETQYF.

This chain links TRBV16 with TRBJ1-4; D is uncertain. Looked up from germline, CDR1 is KGHSY and CDR2 is FQNENV. V was shortened by 4 bases and J by 4 bases, with 13 bases between the two germline ends. This CDR3 has 15 amino acids. In DNA form, the CDR3 reads TGTGCCAGCAGCCCCAGGAGGGATCATAATGAAAAACTGTTTTTT. This codes for CASSPRRDHNEKLFF.

The chain uses TRBV7-9 and TRBJ1-5; 9 nucleotides agree with TRBD1. From germline, CDR1 is SEHNR and CDR2 FQNEAQ (reference sequence). J lost 7 bases, V lost 5 bases, and 18 bases had no gene match. The CDR3 runs 18 residues. Here the CDR3 DNA reads TGTGCCAGCAGCCAAGAAAAACTGGGACAGGGCCTCCGGCAGCCCCAGCATTTT. Encoded protein: CASSQEKLGQGLRQPQHF.